The 15 T cell receptor beta chains below all came from one sample that was sequenced in a study of shared clonotypes between healthy human individuals. Data came from immunoSEQ multiplex PCR; TCRdb stores just in-frame clones and leaves some out. The table has roughly 1.5 million clones, around 98% seen once. What was sequenced was naive CD4+ T cells sorted from blood. Subset here: CD45RA+ positively selected. These receptor sequences come from a man aged 25-45 years in good health.

J is TRBJ2-1 and V is TRBV5-1; 9 bases are a match to TRBD1. V lost 1 base to trimming and J lost 8 bases; unmatched junction nucleotides: 1. Germline values: CDR1 SGHRS, CDR2 YFSETQ. This CDR3 has 13 amino acids. CDR3 amino acids: CASSLNRGHEQFF. The CDR3 coding sequence is TGCGCCAGCAGCTTGAACAGGGGGCATGAGCAGTTCTTC. Together with reference TRBV5-1 and TRBJ2-1, the CDR3 gives the full variable domain: KAGVTQTPRYLIKTRGQQVTLSCSPISGHRSVSWYQQTPGQGLQFLFEYFSETQRNKGNFPGRFSGRQFSNSRSEMNVSTLELGDSALYLCASSLNRGHEQFFGPGTRLTVL.

The rearrangement joins TRBV7-2 to TRBJ2-3; 7 bases agree with TRBD2. J lost 2 bases, V lost 6 bases, and 5 bases had no gene match. This CDR3 region has 14 residues. Germline loops: CDR1 SGHTA, CDR2 FQGNSA. CDR3 in DNA: TGTGCCAGCAGTCTGGGGGGGTTCACAGATACGCAGTATTTT. Translated, it gives CASSLGGFTDTQYF. Full variable domain (rest looked up from reference TRBV7-2 and TRBJ2-3): GAGVSQSPSNKVTEKGKDVELRCDPISGHTALYWYRQSLGQGLEFLIYFQGNSAPDKSGLPSDRFSAERTGGSVSTLTIQRTQQEDSAVYLCASSLGGFTDTQYFGPGTRLTVL.

The V gene is TRBV2, the J gene TRBJ2-7; D is perhaps TRBD1 or TRBD2 (5 bases each). The ends were cut back, 6 bases at V and 5 bases at J, with 17 bases in the middle. The CDR3 consists of 14 residues. Germline V CDR1 and CDR2: SNHLY, FYNNEI. As DNA, the CDR3 is TGTGCCAGCAGACGGGACCAGGGCCCCCACGAGCAGTACTTC. Its protein product is CASRRDQGPHEQYF.

The chain employs TRBV29-1 and TRBJ1-1; tentative D call: TRBD1 (5 bases). Looked up from germline, CDR1 is SQVTM and CDR2 is ANQGSEA. Trimming took off 7 bases at V and 4 bases at J, with 16 bases between the two ends. The CDR3 runs 13 residues. CDR3 sequence reads: CSARGVFSTEAFF. The CDR3 coding sequence is TGCAGCGCACGGGGGGTATTTAGCACTGAAGCTTTCTTT.

The chain has TRBV5-1 and TRBJ2-3; D call uncertain. Trimming removed 4 bases from V and 0 bases from J, with 9 bases in between. The CDR3 extends over 14 amino acids. Germline CDR1 SGHRS, CDR2 YFSETQ. In DNA form, the CDR3 reads TGCGCCAGCAGCGTTGACACAAGCACAGATACGCAGTATTTT. Translating it yields CASSVDTSTDTQYF.

The genes are TRBV7-3 and TRBJ2-3; D perhaps matches TRBD2 (5 bases). The germline V gene has CDR1 SGHTA and CDR2 FQGTGA. This CDR3 spans 15 amino acids. With 0 bases removed from V and 4 bases from J, the gap between germline ends came to 11 bases. CDR3 nucleotides: TGTGCCAGCAGCTTAACAGTGGGAGATGCAGATACGCAGTATTTT. It is translated as CASSLTVGDADTQYF.

This clone is a singleton in its sample. The junction and the germline gene differ at one end; a read error may be behind it. The CDR3 spells CAINAGTGQSLF. The CDR3 nucleotides are TGTGCCATCAACGCCGGGACAGGGCAAAGCCTCTTC. The chain has TRBV10-3 and TRBJ1-2; 9 bases fit TRBD1. CDR1 is ENHRY, CDR2 SYGVKD, per germline. This CDR3 comprises 12 residues.

The DNA for the CDR3 is TGTGCCAGTAGTACAGGGGAAATAAGCAATCAGCCCCAGCATTTT. It yields the protein CASSTGEISNQPQHF. J is TRBJ1-5 and V is TRBV19, with a possible D match to TRBD1 (6 bases). This CDR3 is 15 amino acids long. Trimming removed 4 bases from V and 1 base from J, with 11 bases in between. CDR1 is LNHDA and CDR2 is SQIVND in the germline V gene (reference sequence).

The rearrangement uses TRBV5-6 and TRBJ1-1; a possible D gene is TRBD1 (5 bases). CDR1 and CDR2 (germline): SGHDT, YYEEEE. CDR3 length equals 14 residues. The V end lost 3 bases, the J end lost 5 bases, and 14 bases lay between the germline ends. The CDR3 spells CASSWRGGSTEAFF. DNA for the CDR3: TGTGCCAGCAGCTGGCGGGGGGGATCGACTGAAGCTTTCTTT.

This chain links TRBV18 with TRBJ2-6; TRBD1 agrees at 7 bases. The CDR3 has 18 amino acids. The germline V gene encodes CDR1 KGHSH and CDR2 LQKENI. V lost 4 bases to trimming and J lost 0 bases; unmatched junction nucleotides: 9. The DNA of the CDR3 is TGTGCCAGCTCACATGTAGCGCCAGGGGGCTCTGGGGCCAACGTCCTGACTTTC. This codes for CASSHVAPGGSGANVLTF.

The rearrangement joins TRBV10-3 to TRBJ2-5; TRBD2 matches at 10 bases. The trim removed 0 bases at V and 1 base at J, leaving 8 bases unmatched. CDR1 ENHRY and CDR2 SYGVKD come from the germline V gene. The CDR3 runs to 18 residues. The CDR3 bases are TGTGCCATCAGTGAGTCCCCTCTAGCGGGAGTAGGCCAAGAGACCCAGTACTTC. Residues: CAISESPLAGVGQETQYF.

J is TRBJ1-5 and V is TRBV2; D call uncertain. CDR1 is SNHLY and CDR2 is FYNNEI in the germline V gene. V lost 2 bases, J lost 11 bases, and 10 bases lay in between. The CDR3 covers 12 residues. The CDR3 region has the DNA TGTGCCAGCAGTGAACCCCCCCAGTCCCAGCATTTT. This translates into CASSEPPQSQHF.

The V and J genes are TRBV21-1 and TRBJ1-5; the D segment call TRBD1 is taken from the table without a DNA check. TRBV21-1 is a pseudogene locus. This CDR3 contains 17 residues. The DNA for the CDR3 is TGTGCCAGCAGCAAAGGGAGCGACGACAGGGGTGTTCAGCCCCAGCATTTT. This gives the protein CASSKGSDDRGVQPQHF.

The chain has TRBV6-1 and TRBJ2-1, with D unclear. The CDR3 is made up of 11 amino acids. V was trimmed by 5 bases and J by 5 bases, leaving 4 bases between them. CDR1 MNHNS and CDR2 SASEGT come from the germline V gene. The CDR3 reads CASSPNNEQFF. The CDR3 DNA is TGTGCCAGCAGTCCGAACAATGAGCAGTTCTTC.

The chain links TRBV28 to TRBJ2-7; TRBD1 aligns across 9 bases. V was clipped by 9 bases and J by 2 bases; unmatched bases: 5. Germline assignment: CDR1 MDHEN and CDR2 SYDVKM. The CDR3 extends over 13 amino acids. CDR3 in DNA: TGTGCCAGTGAAACAGGGGGCCCCTACGAGCAGTACTTC. It is translated as CASETGGPYEQYF.